This T cell receptor beta chain is from a study of blood T cell repertoires in COVID-19. This CDR3 spans 11 amino acids. V was shortened by 5 bases and J by 5 bases, with 7 bases between the two germline ends. The germline V gene encodes CDR1 MNHEY and CDR2 SMNVEV (reference sequence). TCRdb keeps only in-frame clones here, not all; method: immunoSEQ multiplex PCR. The sample contains approximately 180,000 clones, around 87% of which appear only once. The specimen was peripheral blood. The clonotype comes from a woman aged 70 to 79 with COVID-19, enrolled during active disease. The rearrangement joins TRBV27 to TRBJ2-7; D is uncertain. The CDR3 sequence is CASSPLNEQYF. The CDR3, as DNA: TGTGCCAGCAGTCCCTTAAACGAGCAGTACTTC.